This T cell receptor beta chain was found in a study of cytomegalovirus exposure and HLA in healthy donors. Study outcomes and limitations: Some public TCRs appeared in many individuals, while most sequences were rare. Presence/absence analyses assumed roughly uniform sequencing depth across donors, which may not hold. An ancestry cluster, one associated with Asian ancestry, reportedly showed fewer N-insertions than the approximately 650-donor mean in a later analysis. Researchers catalogued roughly 170 TCR beta chains as cytomegalovirus-associated.

Amplification used 60 Vbeta primers and 13 Jbeta primers. Profiled with immunoSEQ multiplex PCR; TCRdb holds only in-frame clones, not every one. The sample holds more than 45,000 clones. Comment on this clone: Its specificity is unknown.

This receptor was taken from a woman aged 25 to 45 in good health and CMV-seropositive. The sequenced material came from PBMCs.

Here the CDR3 DNA reads TGTGCCAGTAGTACATGGACAACTGTGAATCAGCCCCAGCATTTT. This codes for CASSTWTTVNQPQHF. This chain links TRBV19 with TRBJ1-5, with D possibly being TRBD1 (5 bases). V lost 4 bases to trimming and J lost 4 bases, with 14 bases between them. The CDR3 has 15 residues. Germline CDR1 and CDR2: LNHDA and SQIVND (reference sequence).